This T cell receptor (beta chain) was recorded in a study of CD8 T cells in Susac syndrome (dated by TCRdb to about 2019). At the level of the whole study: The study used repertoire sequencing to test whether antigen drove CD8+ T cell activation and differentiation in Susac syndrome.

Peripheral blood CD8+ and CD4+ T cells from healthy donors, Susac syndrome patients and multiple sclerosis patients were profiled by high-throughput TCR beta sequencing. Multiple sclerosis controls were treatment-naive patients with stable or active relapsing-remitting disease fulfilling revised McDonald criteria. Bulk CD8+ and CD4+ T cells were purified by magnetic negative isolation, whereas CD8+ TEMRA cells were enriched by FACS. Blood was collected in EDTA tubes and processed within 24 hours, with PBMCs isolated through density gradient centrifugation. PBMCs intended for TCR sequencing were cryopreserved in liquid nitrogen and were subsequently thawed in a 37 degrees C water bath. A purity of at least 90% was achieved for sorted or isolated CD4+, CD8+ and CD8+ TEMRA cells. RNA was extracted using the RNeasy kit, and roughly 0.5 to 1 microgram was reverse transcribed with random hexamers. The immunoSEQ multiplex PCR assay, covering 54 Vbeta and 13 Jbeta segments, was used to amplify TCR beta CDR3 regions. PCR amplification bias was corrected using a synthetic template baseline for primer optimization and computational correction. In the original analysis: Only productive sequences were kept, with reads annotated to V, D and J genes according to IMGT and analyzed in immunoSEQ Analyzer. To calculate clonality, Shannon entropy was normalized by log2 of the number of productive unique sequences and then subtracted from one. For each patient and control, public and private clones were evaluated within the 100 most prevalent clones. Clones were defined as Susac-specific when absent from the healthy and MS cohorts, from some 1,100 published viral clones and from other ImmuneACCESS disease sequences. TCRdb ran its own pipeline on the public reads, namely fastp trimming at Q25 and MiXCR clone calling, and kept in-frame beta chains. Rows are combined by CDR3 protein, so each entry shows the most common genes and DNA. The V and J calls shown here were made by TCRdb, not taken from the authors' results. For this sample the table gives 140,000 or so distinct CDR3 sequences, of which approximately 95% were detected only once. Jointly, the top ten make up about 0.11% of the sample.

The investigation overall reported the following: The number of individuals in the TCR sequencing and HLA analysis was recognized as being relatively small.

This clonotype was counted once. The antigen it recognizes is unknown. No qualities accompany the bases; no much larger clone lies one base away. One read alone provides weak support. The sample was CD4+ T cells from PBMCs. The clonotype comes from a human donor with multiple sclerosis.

The DNA reads as follows: TGCAGTGCGCTGCCGGAGGTAGTAGAAAAACTGTTTTTT. This yields the protein CSALPEVVEKLFF. Recombination joined TRBV20-1 with TRBJ1-4; the D gene identity is not certain. Inclusive of the bounding cysteine and phenylalanine, the CDR3 is 13 residues long. Only the CDR3 DNA is retained, 39 bases long and in frame from the first base. The germline V gene encodes CDR1 DFQATT and CDR2 SNEGSKA (reference sequence). Trimming removed 6 bases from V and 8 bases from J, leaving 16 bases between the germline ends.